This TCR beta chain was identified during a study of T cell responses to AZD1222 COVID-19 vaccine. Trimming left V 3 bases short and J 0 bases short, with 12 bases between. Germline assignment: CDR1 SGHNT and CDR2 YENEEA. The CDR3 totals 15 residues. Generated by immunoSEQ multiplex PCR, the TCRdb table keeps only in-frame clones and is missing some. This repertoire shows roughly 70,000 clones, about 88% found once; its top ten account for roughly 17%. The chain has TRBV11-3 and TRBJ2-7; D is possibly TRBD2 (6 bases). The specimen comprised peripheral blood, sampled on day 0 of AZD1222 vaccination. The receptor was derived from an adult in good health. In nucleotides, the CDR3 is TGTGCCAGCAGCTTTGGAAGCGGGCGCTCCTACGAGCAGTACTTC. Residues: CASSFGSGRSYEQYF.